The clone carrying this TCR beta chain was counted a few times. Its antigen is currently unknown. Stated treatment: roughly 10-day PBMC culture with coronavirus spike peptide pools or control peptides (ViraFEST assay). Harvesting of the unexposed donor's CD4+ T cells predated the COVID-19 pandemic (2011-2018). Probing of unexposed-donor CD4+ T cells with SARS-CoV-2 S/N and four cold-coronavirus spikes was done, cells permitting. The source of the sample is a study of vaccination and CD4 T cells after COVID-19. Study information: As their vaccination, participants received two doses of either BNT162b2 or mRNA-1273 vaccine. Ranging from 14 to 241, the interval between dose two and post-vaccine sampling had a median of about 76 days.

With V trimmed by 3 bases and J by 2 bases, 3 bases remained unmatched. The CDR3 runs 15 residues. The germline CDR1 and CDR2 sequences are MNHEY and SVGAGI. Oncomine TCR Beta short-read sequencing was applied to DNA from cultured CD4+ T cells. Via MiXCR, TCRdb re-called the PCR reads, giving one row per CDR3 protein. The sample records 2,300 or so distinct CDR3 sequences, 35% to 45% being singletons. The receptor was derived from a human donor in good health. J is TRBJ2-7 and V is TRBV6-5; 11 bases map to TRBD1. Material: CD4+ T cells from blood, cultured in vitro. The CDR3 reads CASSYRTGGTYEQYF. CDR3 nucleotides: TGTGCCAGCAGTTATCGGACAGGGGGCACCTACGAGCAGTACTTC.